This T cell receptor beta chain was identified in a study of blood T cell repertoires in COVID-19. In the study overall: COVID-19 samples from acute and convalescent phases originated in the United States, Italy and Spain. Sources were T cells, B-cell-depleted T cells, or PBMCs; the material itself was cDNA or gDNA.

V shed 7 bases and J shed 3 bases, with 19 bases lying between them. The CDR3 has 15 residues. The germline V gene has CDR1 SGHRS and CDR2 YFSETQ. The table lists this clone with a few counts. How the authors handled the data: Nucleated cell number was recorded as an estimate derived from reference gene primer amplification. Assay: immunoSEQ multiplex PCR; the TCRdb copy retains only in-frame clones and omits some. The DNA was the basis for D and trimming; V, J and clone size are from that table. This sample has over 250,000 clones, with approximately 89% found just once. The sequence was collected from a man aged 35 to 55 who had recovered from COVID-19. Sequencing was carried out using peripheral blood. The gene calls are TRBV5-1 and TRBJ1-2, with D unclear. The chain's CDR3 is CASRSLSAWDYGYTF. The CDR3 bases are TGCGCCAGCCGGAGCTTGAGTGCGTGGGACTATGGCTACACCTTC.